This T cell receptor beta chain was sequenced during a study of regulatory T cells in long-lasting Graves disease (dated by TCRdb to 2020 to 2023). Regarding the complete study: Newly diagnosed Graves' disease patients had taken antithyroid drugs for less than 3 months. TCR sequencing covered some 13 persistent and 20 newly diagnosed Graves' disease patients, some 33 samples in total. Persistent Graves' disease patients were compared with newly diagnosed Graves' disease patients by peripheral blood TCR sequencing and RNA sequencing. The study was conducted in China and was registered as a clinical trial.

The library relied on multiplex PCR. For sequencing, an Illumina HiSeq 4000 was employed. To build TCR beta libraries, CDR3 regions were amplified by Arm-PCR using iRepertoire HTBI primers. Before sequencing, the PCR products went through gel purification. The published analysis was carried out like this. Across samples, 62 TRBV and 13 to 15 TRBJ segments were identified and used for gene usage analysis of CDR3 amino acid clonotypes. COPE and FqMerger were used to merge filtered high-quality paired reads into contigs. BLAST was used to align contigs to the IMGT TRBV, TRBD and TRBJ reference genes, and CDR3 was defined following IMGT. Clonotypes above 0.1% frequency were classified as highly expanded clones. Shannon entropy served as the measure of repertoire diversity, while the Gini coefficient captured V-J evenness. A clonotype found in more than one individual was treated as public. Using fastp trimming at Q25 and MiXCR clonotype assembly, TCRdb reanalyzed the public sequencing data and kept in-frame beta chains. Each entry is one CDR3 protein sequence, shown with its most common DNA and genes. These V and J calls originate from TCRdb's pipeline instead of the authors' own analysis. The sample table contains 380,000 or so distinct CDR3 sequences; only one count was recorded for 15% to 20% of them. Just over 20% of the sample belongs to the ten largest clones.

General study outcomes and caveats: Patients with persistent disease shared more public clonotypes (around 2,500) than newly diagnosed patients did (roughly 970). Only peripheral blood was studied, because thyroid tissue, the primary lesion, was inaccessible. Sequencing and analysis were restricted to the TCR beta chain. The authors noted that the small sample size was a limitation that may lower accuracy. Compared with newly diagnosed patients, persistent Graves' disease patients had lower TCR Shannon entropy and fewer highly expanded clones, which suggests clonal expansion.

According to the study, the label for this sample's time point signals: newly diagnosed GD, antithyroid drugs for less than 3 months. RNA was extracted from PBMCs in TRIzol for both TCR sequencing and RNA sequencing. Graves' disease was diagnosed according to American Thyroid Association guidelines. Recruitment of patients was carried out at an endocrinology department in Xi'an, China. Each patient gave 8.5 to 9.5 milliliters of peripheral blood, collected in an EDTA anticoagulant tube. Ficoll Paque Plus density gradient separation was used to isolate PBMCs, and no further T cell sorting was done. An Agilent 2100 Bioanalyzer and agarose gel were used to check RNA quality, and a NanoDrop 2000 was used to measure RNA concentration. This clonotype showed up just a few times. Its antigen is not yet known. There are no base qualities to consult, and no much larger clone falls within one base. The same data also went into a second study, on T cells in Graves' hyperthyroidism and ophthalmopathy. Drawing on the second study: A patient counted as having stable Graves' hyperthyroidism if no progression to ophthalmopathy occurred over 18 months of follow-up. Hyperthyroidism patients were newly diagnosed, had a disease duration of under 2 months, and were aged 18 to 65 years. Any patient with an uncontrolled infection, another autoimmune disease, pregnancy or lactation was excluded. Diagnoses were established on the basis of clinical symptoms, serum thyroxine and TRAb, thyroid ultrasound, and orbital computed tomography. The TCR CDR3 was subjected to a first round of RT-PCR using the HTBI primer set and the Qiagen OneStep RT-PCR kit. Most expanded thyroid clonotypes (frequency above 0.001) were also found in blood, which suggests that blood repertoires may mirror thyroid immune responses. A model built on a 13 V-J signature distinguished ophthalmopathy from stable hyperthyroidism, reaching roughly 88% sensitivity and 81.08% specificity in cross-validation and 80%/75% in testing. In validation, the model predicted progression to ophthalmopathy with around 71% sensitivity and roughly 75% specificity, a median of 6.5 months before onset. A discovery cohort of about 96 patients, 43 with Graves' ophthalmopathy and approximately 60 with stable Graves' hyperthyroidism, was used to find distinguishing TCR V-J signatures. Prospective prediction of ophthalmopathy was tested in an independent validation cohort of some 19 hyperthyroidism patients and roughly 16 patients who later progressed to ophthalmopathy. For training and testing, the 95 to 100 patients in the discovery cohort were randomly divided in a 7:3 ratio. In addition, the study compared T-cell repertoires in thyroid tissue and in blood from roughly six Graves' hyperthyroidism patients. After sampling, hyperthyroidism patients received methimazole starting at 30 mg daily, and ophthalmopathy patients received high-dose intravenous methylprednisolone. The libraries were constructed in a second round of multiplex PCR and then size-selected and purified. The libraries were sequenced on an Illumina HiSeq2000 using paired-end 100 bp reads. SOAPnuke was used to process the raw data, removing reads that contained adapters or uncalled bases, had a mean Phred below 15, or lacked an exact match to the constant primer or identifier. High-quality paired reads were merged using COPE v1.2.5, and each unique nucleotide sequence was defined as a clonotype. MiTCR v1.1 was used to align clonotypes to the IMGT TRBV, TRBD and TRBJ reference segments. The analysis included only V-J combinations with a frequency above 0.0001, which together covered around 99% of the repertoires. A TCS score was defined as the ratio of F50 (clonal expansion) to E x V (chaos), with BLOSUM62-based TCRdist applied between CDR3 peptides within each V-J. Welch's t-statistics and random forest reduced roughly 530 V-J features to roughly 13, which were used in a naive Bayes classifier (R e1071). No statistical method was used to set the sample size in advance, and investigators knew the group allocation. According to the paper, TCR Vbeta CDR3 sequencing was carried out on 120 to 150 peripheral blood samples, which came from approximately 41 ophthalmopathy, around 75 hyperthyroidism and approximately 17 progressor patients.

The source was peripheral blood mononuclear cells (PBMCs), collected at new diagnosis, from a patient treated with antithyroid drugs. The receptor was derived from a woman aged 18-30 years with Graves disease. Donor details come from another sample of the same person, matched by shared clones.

The nucleotide sequence is TGTGCCAGCACCGGGACAGGGAGCTCTGGGGCCAACGTCCTGACTTTC. This translates into CASTGTGSSGANVLTF. The chain is assembled from TRBV2 and TRBJ2-6; TRBD1 fits 9 bases in the junction. Per the germline V gene, SNHLY is the CDR1 and FYNNEI is the CDR2. The junction shows trimming of 7 bases on V and 0 bases on J, and the gene matches do not reach 4 bases of it. From its cysteine to its phenylalanine, the CDR3 spans 16 amino acids. Kept here is only the CDR3 DNA, which spans 48 bases and is read in frame from base 1.